Listed below are T cell receptor beta chains from one sample, sequenced in a study of identical twins. A single record per CDR3 protein comes from TCRdb applying MiXCR to the 5' RACE reads. Of about 240,000 distinct CDR3 sequences in the sample, 10% are singletons; the top ten hold 10%. The material sequenced was memory T cells sorted from blood. The source is a man between 45 and 60 years old in good health. CDR3s include the opening cysteine and the closing phenylalanine or tryptophan. A D gene is named only where the DNA matches it firmly. A clone size is listed for some rows: how often the clone was seen (once, few, many), or a class if it is expanded.

>few|13|TRBJ2-7|TRBV29-1|-
CSVEVRSTYEQYF
TGCAGCGTTGAAGTCAGGAGTACCTACGAGCAGTACTTC
>-|18|TRBJ2-5|TRBV18|TRBD2
CASSPPVFPAGAQETQYF
TGTGCCAGCTCACCACCAGTTTTCCCAGCGGGAGCCCAAGAGACCCAGTACTTC
>many|17|TRBJ2-1|TRBV4-1|-
CASSHVGGGGSYNEQFF
TGCGCCAGCAGCCACGTAGGGGGCGGGGGGTCCTACAATGAGCAGTTCTTC
>many|11|TRBJ2-1|TRBV27|-
CASQDWNEQFF
TGTGCCAGCCAGGATTGGAATGAGCAGTTCTTC
>-|14|TRBJ2-5|TRBV5-1|-
CASSLRGFSETQYF
TGCGCCAGCAGCTTGAGGGGATTTAGTGAGACCCAGTACTTC
>many|14|TRBJ2-2|TRBV20-1|TRBD1
CSARAQGAAGELFF
TGCAGTGCTAGAGCCCAGGGGGCTGCCGGGGAGCTGTTTTTT
>-|13|TRBJ1-1|TRBV25-1|-
CASSDYLNTEAFF
TGTGCCAGCAGTGACTACCTCAACACTGAAGCTTTCTTT
>-|15|TRBJ2-5|TRBV6-2/TRBV6-3|TRBD2
CASKASGGQRETQYF
TGTGCCAGCAAGGCCAGCGGGGGGCAACGAGAGACCCAGTACTTC
>-|16|TRBJ2-1|TRBV14|TRBD2
CASSPSGVGFGDEQFF
TGTGCCAGCAGTCCTAGCGGGGTGGGATTTGGAGATGAGCAGTTCTTC
>-|14|TRBJ2-1|TRBV5-1|-
CASSSDWGRDEQFF
TGCGCCAGCAGCTCGGACTGGGGGCGAGATGAGCAGTTCTTC
>many|12|TRBJ1-2|TRBV10-3|-
CAISESKGGYTF
TGTGCCATCAGTGAGTCCAAGGGAGGCTACACCTTC
>many|14|TRBJ2-7|TRBV12-3/TRBV12-4|TRBD1
CASLRGQGHYEQYF
TGTGCCTCCCTCAGGGGACAGGGACACTACGAGCAGTACTTC
>many|15|TRBJ1-6|TRBV6-2/TRBV6-3|-
CATLGLSSYNSPLHF
TGTGCCACGCTTGGACTGAGCTCCTATAATTCACCCCTCCACTTT
>-|15|TRBJ2-6|TRBV10-3|-
CAISREFSGANVLTF
TGTGCCATCAGCCGGGAGTTCTCTGGGGCCAACGTCCTGACTTTC
>many|12|TRBJ1-3|TRBV28|-
CASQYSGNTIYF
TGTGCCAGCCAGTACTCTGGAAACACCATATATTTT
>few|14|TRBJ2-7|TRBV27|-
CASSLWGPSYEQYF
TGTGCCAGCAGTTTATGGGGGCCGTCCTACGAGCAGTACTTC
>few|15|TRBJ2-5|TRBV19|-
CASSRTRVGQETQYF
TGTGCCAGTAGTCGTACTAGGGTCGGACAAGAGACCCAGTACTTC
>-|13|TRBJ2-7|TRBV12-3/TRBV12-4|-
CASSYGLTYEQYF
TGTGCCAGCAGTTATGGGCTTACCTACGAGCAGTACTTC
>many|15|TRBJ2-5|TRBV11-2|-
CASSFRGIVRETQYF
TGTGCCAGCAGCTTTAGGGGGATAGTTCGAGAGACCCAGTACTTC
>-|14|TRBJ1-6|TRBV6-1|TRBD1
CASSLRDRNSPLHF
TGTGCCAGCAGCCTCCGGGACAGGAATTCACCCCTCCACTTT
>-|14|TRBJ2-7|TRBV6-5|TRBD1
CACSYGTGRYEQYF
TGTGCCTGCAGTTATGGGACAGGGCGTTACGAGCAGTACTTC
>many|13|TRBJ2-1|TRBV6-1|TRBD1
CASTDHSRQGEFF
TGTGCCAGCACCGATCACTCGAGACAGGGAGAGTTCTTC
>few|16|TRBJ2-1|TRBV28|TRBD2
CASSPPIIAGGNEQFF
TGTGCCAGCAGCCCCCCGATCATAGCGGGGGGCAATGAGCAGTTCTTC